This T cell receptor (beta chain) came from a study of cytomegalovirus exposure and HLA in healthy donors. Germline trimming cut 2 bases from V and 7 bases from J; bases unmatched to any gene: 2. Germline CDR1 KGHSH, CDR2 LQKENI. This CDR3 has 12 amino acids. Overall study results and limits: Presence/absence analyses rested on an assumption that sequencing depth was roughly uniform across donors.

In its sample, this clone was seen a few times. Its antigen is not identified. PCR was performed using 60 Vbeta and 13 Jbeta primers. Data came from immunoSEQ multiplex PCR; TCRdb stores just in-frame clones and leaves some out. The data hold over 150,000 clones, with about 64% observed a single time. The receptor comes from a man between 45 and 60 years old in good health and CMV-seronegative. The genes are TRBV18 and TRBJ2-7; 7 bases map to TRBD2. Sequencing was done on a sample of PBMCs. This CDR3 is CASSPDGGEQYF. In DNA, the CDR3 is TGTGCCAGCTCACCAGACGGGGGGGAGCAGTACTTC.